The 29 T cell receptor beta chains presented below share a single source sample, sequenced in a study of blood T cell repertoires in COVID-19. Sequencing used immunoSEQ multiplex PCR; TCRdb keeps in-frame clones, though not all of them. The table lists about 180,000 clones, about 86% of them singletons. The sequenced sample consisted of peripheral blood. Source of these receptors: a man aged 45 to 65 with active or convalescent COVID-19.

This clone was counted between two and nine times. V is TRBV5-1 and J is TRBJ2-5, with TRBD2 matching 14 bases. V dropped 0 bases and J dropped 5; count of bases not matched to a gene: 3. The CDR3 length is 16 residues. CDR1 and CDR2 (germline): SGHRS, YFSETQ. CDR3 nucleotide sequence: TGCGCCAGCAGCTTGGAGACTAGCGGGAGGGGGGAGACCCAGTACTTC. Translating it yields CASSLETSGRGETQYF.

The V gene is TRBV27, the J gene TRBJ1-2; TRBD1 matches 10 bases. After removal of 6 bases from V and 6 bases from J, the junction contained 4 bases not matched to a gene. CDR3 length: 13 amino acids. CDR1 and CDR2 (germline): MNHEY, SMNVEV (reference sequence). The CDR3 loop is CASRWDRGHGYTF. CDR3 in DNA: TGTGCCAGCAGGTGGGACAGGGGCCATGGCTACACCTTC.

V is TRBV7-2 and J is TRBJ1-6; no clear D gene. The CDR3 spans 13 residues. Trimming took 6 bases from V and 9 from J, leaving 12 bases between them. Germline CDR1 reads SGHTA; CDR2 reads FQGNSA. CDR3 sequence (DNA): TGTGCCAGCAGAATCCGGGGAGGTTCACCCCTCCACTTT. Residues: CASRIRGGSPLHF.

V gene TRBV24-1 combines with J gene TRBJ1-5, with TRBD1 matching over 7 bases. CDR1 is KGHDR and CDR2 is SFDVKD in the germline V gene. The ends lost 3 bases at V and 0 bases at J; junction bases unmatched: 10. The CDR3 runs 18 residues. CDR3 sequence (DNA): TGTGCCACCAGTGATAGCAGACGGACAGGTAATAGCAATCAGCCCCAGCATTTT. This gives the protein CATSDSRRTGNSNQPQHF.

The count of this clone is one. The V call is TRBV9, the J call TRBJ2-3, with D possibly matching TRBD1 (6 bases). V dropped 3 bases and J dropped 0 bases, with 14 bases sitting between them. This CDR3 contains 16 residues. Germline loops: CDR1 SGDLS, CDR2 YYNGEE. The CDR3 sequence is CASSEEGDPSTDTQYF. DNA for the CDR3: TGTGCCAGCAGCGAAGAGGGGGACCCTAGCACAGATACGCAGTATTTT.

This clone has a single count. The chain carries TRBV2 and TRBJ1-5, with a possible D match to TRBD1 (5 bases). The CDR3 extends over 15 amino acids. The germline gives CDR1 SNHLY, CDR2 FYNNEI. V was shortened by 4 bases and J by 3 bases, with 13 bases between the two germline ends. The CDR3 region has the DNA TGTGCCAGCAGTGGGGACTTCTTGGACAATCAGCCCCAGCATTTT. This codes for CASSGDFLDNQPQHF.

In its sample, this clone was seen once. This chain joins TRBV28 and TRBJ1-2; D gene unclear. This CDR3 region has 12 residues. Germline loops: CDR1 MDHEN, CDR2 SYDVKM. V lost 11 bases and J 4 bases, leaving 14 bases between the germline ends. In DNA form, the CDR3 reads TGTGCCTCGGGCATGGGAGGCTATGGCTACACCTTC. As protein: CASGMGGYGYTF.

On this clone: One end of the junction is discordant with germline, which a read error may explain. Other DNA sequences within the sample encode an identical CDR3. In nucleotides, the CDR3 is TGTGCCAGCAGCTTGGAACCAGCGGCTTACAATGAGCAGTTCTTC. Amino acids: CASSLEPAAYNEQFF. This rearrangement joins TRBV5-1 to TRBJ2-1; maybe TRBD2 (5 bases). CDR3 length equals 15 residues. From germline, CDR1 is SGHRS and CDR2 YFSETQ.

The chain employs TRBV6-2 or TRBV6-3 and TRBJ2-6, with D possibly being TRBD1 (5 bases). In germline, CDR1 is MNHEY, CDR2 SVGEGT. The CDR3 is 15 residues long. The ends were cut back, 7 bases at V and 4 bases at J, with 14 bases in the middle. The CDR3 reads CASTPDTPGANVLTF. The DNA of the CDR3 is TGTGCCAGCACCCCGGACACACCGGGGGCCAACGTCCTGACTTTC.

As DNA, the CDR3 is TGTGCCAGCAGTCCTCACGGGGCTGAAGCTTTCTTT. Protein sequence: CASSPHGAEAFF. The V gene is TRBV12-3 or TRBV12-4, the J gene TRBJ1-1; D is uncertain. V was cut by 5 bases and J by 6 bases, with 10 bases left in between. The length of the CDR3 is 12 residues.

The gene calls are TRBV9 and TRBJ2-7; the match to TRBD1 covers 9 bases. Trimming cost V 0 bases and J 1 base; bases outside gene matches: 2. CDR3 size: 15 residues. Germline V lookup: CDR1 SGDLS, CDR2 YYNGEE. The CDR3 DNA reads TGTGCCAGCAGCGTAGGCGGACAGGGGTCCTACGAGCAGTACTTC. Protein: CASSVGGQGSYEQYF.

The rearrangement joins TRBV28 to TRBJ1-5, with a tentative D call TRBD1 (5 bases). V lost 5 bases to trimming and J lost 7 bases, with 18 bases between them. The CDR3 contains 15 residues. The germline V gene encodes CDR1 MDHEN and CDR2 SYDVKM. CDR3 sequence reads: CASSSQTQGVQPQHF. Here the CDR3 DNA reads TGTGCCAGCAGTAGTCAGACTCAAGGGGTGCAGCCCCAGCATTTT. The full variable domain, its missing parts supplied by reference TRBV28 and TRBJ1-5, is DVKVTQSSRYLVKRTGEKVFLECVQDMDHENMFWYRQDPGLGLRLIYFSYDVKMKEKGDIPEGYSVSREKKERFSLILESASTNQTSMYLCASSSQTQGVQPQHFGDGTRLSIL.

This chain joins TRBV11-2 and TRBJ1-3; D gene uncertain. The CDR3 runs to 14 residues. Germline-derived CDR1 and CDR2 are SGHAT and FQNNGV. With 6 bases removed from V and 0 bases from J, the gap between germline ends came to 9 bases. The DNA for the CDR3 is TGTGCCAGCAGACCCGGGAGCTCTGGAAACACCATATATTTT. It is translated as CASRPGSSGNTIYF.

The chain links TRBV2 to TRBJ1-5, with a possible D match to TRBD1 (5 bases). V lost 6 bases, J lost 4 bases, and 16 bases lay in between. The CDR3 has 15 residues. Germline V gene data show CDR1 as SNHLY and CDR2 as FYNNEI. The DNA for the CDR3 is TGTGCCAGCAGACTGCAGGGATTAGGTAATCAGCCCCAGCATTTT. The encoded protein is CASRLQGLGNQPQHF.

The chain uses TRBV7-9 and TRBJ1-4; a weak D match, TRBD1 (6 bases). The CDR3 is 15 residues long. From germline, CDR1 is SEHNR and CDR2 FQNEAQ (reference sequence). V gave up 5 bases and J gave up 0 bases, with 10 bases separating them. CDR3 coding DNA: TGTGCCAGCAGCGCACGACAGGCAACTAATGAAAAACTGTTTTTT. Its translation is CASSARQATNEKLFF.

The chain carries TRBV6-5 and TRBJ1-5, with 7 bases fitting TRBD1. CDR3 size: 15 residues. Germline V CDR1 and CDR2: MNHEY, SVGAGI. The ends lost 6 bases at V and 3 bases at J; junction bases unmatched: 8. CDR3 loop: CASRPTDRFNQPQHF. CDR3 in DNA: TGTGCCAGCAGACCCACGGACAGGTTCAATCAGCCCCAGCATTTT.

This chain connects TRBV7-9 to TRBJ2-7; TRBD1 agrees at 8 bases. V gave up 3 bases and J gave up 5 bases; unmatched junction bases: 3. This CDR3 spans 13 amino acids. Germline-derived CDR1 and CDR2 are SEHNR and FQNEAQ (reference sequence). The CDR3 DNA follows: TGTGCCAGCAGCTTCTCGACAGGGGACGAGCAGTACTTC. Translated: CASSFSTGDEQYF.

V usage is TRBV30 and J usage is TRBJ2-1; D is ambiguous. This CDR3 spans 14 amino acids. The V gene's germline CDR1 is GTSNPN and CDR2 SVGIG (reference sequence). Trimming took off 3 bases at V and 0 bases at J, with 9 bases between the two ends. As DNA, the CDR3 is TGTGCCTGGAGAGGCGGAAGCTCCTACAATGAGCAGTTCTTC. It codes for CAWRGGSSYNEQFF.

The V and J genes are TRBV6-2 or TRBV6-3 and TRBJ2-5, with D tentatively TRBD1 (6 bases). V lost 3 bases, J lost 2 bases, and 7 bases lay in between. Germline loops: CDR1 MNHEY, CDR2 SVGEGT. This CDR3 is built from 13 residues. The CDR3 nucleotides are TGTGCCAGCAGTTATACAGGGCAAGAGACCCAGTACTTC. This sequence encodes CASSYTGQETQYF.

CDR3 in amino acids: CASSRTTGGRSYEQYF. The CDR3 bases are TGCGCCAGCAGTCGGACGACAGGGGGTCGCTCGTACGAGCAGTACTTC. V gene TRBV4-3 combines with J gene TRBJ2-7; 9 bases line up with TRBD1. The trim removed 6 bases at V and 4 bases at J, leaving 13 bases unmatched. Germline V CDR1 and CDR2: LGHNA, YSLEER. The CDR3 is 16 amino acids.

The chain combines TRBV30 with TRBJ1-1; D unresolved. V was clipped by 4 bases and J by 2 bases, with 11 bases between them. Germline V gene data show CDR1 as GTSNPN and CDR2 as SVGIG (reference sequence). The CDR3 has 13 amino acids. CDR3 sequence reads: CAWIRGHNTEAFF. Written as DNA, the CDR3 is TGTGCCTGGATTCGAGGGCATAACACTGAAGCTTTCTTT.

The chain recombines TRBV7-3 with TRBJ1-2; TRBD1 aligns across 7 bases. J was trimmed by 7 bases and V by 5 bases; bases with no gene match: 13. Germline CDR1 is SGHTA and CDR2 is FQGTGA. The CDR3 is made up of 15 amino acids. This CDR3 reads CASSPGDSGQGGYTF. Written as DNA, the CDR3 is TGTGCCAGCAGCCCGGGGGACAGTGGGCAGGGTGGCTACACCTTC.

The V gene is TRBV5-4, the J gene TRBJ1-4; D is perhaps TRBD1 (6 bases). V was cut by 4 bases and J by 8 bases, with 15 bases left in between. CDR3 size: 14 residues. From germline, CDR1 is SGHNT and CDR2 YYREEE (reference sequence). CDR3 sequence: CASSRQTGQEKLFF. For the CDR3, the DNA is TGTGCCAGCAGCAGACAGACCGGACAGGAAAAACTGTTTTTT.

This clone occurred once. This CDR3 reads CASSLGIAGGPSSSYNEQFF. CDR3 DNA sequence: TGTGCCAGCAGCTTAGGTATAGCGGGAGGGCCGTCTAGCTCCTACAATGAGCAGTTCTTC. The chain couples TRBV11-3 to TRBJ2-1; 11 nucleotides line up with TRBD2. The CDR3 is 20 amino acids. The J segment lost 0 bases and the V segment lost 1 base, leaving 11 bases of the junction unmatched. In germline, CDR1 is SGHNT, CDR2 YENEEA. Full variable domain (rest looked up from reference TRBV11-3 and TRBJ2-1): EAGVVQSPRYKIIEKKQPVAFWCNPISGHNTLYWYLQNLGQGPELLIRYENEEAVDDSQLPKDRFSAERLKGVDSTLKIQPAELGDSAVYLCASSLGIAGGPSSSYNEQFFGPGTRLTVL.

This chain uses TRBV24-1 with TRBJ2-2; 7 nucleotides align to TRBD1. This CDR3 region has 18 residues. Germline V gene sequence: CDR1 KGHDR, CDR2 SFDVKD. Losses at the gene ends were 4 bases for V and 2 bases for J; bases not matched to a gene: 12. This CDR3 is CATSDSLTDRTNTGELFF. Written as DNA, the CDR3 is TGTGCCACCAGTGACTCCCTAACGGACAGGACTAACACCGGGGAGCTGTTTTTT.

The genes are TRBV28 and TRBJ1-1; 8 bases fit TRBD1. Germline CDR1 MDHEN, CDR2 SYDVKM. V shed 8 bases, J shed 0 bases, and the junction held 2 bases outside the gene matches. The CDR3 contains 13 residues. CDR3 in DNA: TGTGCCAGCGGACAGGGATTGAACACTGAAGCTTTCTTT. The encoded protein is CASGQGLNTEAFF.

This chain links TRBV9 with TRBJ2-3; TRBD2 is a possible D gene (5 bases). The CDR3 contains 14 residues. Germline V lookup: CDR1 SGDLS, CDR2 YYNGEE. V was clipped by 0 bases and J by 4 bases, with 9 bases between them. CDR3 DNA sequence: TGTGCCAGCAGCGTAGTCGGGGTGGCAGATACGCAGTATTTT. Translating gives CASSVVGVADTQYF. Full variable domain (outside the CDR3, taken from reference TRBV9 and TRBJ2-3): DSGVTQTPKHLITATGQRVTLRCSPRSGDLSVYWYQQSLDQGLQFLIQYYNGEERAKGNILERFSAQQFPDLHSELNLSSLELGDSALYFCASSVVGVADTQYFGPGTRLTVL.

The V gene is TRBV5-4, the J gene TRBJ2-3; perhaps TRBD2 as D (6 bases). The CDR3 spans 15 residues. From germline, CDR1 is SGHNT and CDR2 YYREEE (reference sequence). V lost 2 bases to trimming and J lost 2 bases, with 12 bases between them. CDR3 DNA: TGTGCCAGCAGCTTTACTTTAGCGGCCACAGATACGCAGTATTTT. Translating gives CASSFTLAATDTQYF.

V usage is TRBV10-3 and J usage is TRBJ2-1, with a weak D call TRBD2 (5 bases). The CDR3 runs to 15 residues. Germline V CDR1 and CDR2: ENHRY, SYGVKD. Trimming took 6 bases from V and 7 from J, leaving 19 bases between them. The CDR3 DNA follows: TGTGCCATCAGACCTGGGGAGCTGGGGATGAATGAGCAGTTCTTC. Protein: CAIRPGELGMNEQFF.